A single sample is the source of the 27 T cell receptor beta chains below, sequenced in a study of blood T cell repertoires in COVID-19. Assay: immunoSEQ multiplex PCR; the TCRdb copy retains only in-frame clones and omits some. The table records around 90,000 clones, roughly 80% of them present only once. Sequencing was performed on peripheral blood. These receptors were obtained from a woman in her seventies with active or convalescent COVID-19.

This sequence joins TRBV7-2 and TRBJ2-7; 7 bases are a match to TRBD1. The CDR3 totals 15 residues. J lost 2 bases, V lost 2 bases, and 6 bases had no gene match. Germline-derived CDR1 and CDR2 are SGHTA and FQGNSA. The DNA of the CDR3 is TGTGCCAGCAGCTTAAACCGGGACAGAACCTACGAGCAGTACTTC. This gives the protein CASSLNRDRTYEQYF.

The chain links TRBV20-1 to TRBJ1-1; no clear D gene. Trimming cost V 6 bases and J 2 bases, with 7 bases left between them. CDR1 DFQATT and CDR2 SNEGSKA come from the germline V gene (reference sequence). The length of the CDR3 is 11 residues. CDR3 in amino acids: CSAPRNTEAFF. The CDR3 bases are TGCAGTGCGCCGAGAAACACTGAAGCTTTCTTT.

The chain links TRBV5-1 to TRBJ2-3; D gene uncertain. Trimming pared 3 bases from V and 6 bases from J, leaving 8 bases between. Germline-derived CDR1 and CDR2 are SGHRS and YFSETQ. The CDR3 has 12 residues. CDR3 in amino acids: CASSSQWDTQYF. CDR3 DNA: TGCGCCAGCAGCTCGCAGTGGGATACGCAGTATTTT. The complete variable domain, with remaining parts taken from reference TRBV5-1 and TRBJ2-3, reads KAGVTQTPRYLIKTRGQQVTLSCSPISGHRSVSWYQQTPGQGLQFLFEYFSETQRNKGNFPGRFSGRQFSNSRSEMNVSTLELGDSALYLCASSSQWDTQYFGPGTRLTVL.

The chain joins TRBV6-2 or TRBV6-3 to TRBJ2-1, with 7 positions matching TRBD2. Germline CDR1 MNHEY, CDR2 SVGEGT. J gave up 0 bases and V 6 bases, and 8 bases lay outside the gene matches. This CDR3 has 16 amino acids. CDR3 DNA sequence: TGTGCCAGCAGCGATATCGGGGGGACCTCCTACAATGAGCAGTTCTTC. It codes for CASSDIGGTSYNEQFF.

J is TRBJ1-1 and V is TRBV6-5, with D perhaps matching TRBD1 (6 bases). Trimming cost V 6 bases and J 1 base, with 9 bases left between them. In germline, CDR1 is MNHEY, CDR2 SVGAGI. The CDR3 runs to 13 residues. The CDR3, as DNA: TGTGCCAGCAGCTTACAGGGGAACACTGAAGCTTTCTTT. Its protein is CASSLQGNTEAFF.

This sequence joins TRBV28 and TRBJ1-1, with D tentatively TRBD1 (6 bases). The germline V gene encodes CDR1 MDHEN and CDR2 SYDVKM. V shed 5 bases and J shed 6 bases, with 13 bases lying between them. The CDR3 sequence is 13 residues long. The CDR3 here is CASSGTGLPEAFF. CDR3 DNA sequence: TGTGCCAGCAGTGGAACAGGGTTACCTGAAGCTTTCTTT.

The chain carries TRBV5-1 and TRBJ2-5, with 9 nucleotides matching TRBD1. The CDR3 is 14 residues long. V shed 4 bases and J 3 bases; nucleotides not matched to a gene: 4. Germline CDR1 reads SGHRS; CDR2 reads YFSETQ. DNA of the CDR3: TGCGCCAGCAGCCGCGGGGACAGGGAAGAGACCCAGTACTTC. Translated: CASSRGDREETQYF.

The rearrangement links TRBV2 to TRBJ1-6, with TRBD1 matching over 10 bases. The V and J ends lost 4 bases and 7 bases, in that order; junction bases with no gene match: 4. The CDR3 has 15 residues. Germline lookup yields CDR1 SNHLY and CDR2 FYNNEI. CDR3 in DNA: TGTGCCAGCAGTGCCTGGGACAGGGGAAATTCACCCCTCCACTTT. It codes for CASSAWDRGNSPLHF.

The rearrangement joins TRBV3-1 (or the pseudogene TRBV3-2) to TRBJ1-3, with no clear D. The CDR3 is 14 residues long. V lost 1 base and J lost 4, with 8 bases in between. The germline gives CDR1 LGHDT, CDR2 YNNKEL (reference sequence). CDR3 in amino acids: CASSQALRGNTIYF. CDR3 coding DNA: TGTGCCAGCAGCCAAGCTCTTCGGGGAAACACCATATATTTT.

The chain links TRBV5-1 to TRBJ2-1; 9 nucleotides line up with TRBD2. V shed 0 bases, J shed 10 bases, and the junction held 11 bases outside the gene matches. CDR3 size: 16 residues. Germline CDR1 reads SGHRS; CDR2 reads YFSETQ. CDR3 residues: CASSLDPSGATGEQFF. DNA for the CDR3: TGCGCCAGCAGCTTGGATCCTAGCGGGGCGACGGGAGAGCAGTTCTTC.

The chain uses TRBV19 and TRBJ2-3, with D uncertain. The CDR3 length is 16 residues. Deletions cut 3 bases from V and 1 base from J, with 14 bases between. Looked up from germline, CDR1 is LNHDA and CDR2 is SQIVND (reference sequence). The chain's CDR3 is CASSIGLSSGTDTQYF. CDR3 in DNA: TGTGCCAGTAGTATTGGGCTGAGTTCGGGCACAGATACGCAGTATTTT.

The rearrangement uses TRBV13 and TRBJ2-3; 12 bases map to TRBD2. This CDR3 contains 16 residues. V lost 2 bases and J lost 6; bases outside the gene matches: 6. Germline CDR1 is PRHDT and CDR2 is FYEKMQ (reference sequence). The CDR3 DNA follows: TGTGCCAGCAGCTTACGTCCTAGCGGGGGGGCGGATACGCAGTATTTT. This encodes CASSLRPSGGADTQYF. The full variable domain, rest sourced from reference TRBV13 and TRBJ2-3, is AAGVIQSPRHLIKEKRETATLKCYPIPRHDTVYWYQQGPGQDPQFLISFYEKMQSDKGSIPDRFSAQQFSDYHSELNMSSLELGDSALYFCASSLRPSGGADTQYFGPGTRLTVL.

The chain uses TRBV7-9 and TRBJ2-2, with a weak D call TRBD1 (6 bases). Germline assignment: CDR1 SEHNR and CDR2 FQNEAQ (reference sequence). The CDR3 totals 15 residues. V shed 0 bases and J shed 6 bases, with 11 bases lying between them. The CDR3 nucleotides read TGTGCCAGCAGCTTAGCGCCAGGGGTCGCCGGGGAGCTGTTTTTT. It is translated as CASSLAPGVAGELFF. The full variable domain, its missing parts supplied by reference TRBV7-9 and TRBJ2-2, is DTGVSQNPRHKITKRGQNVTFRCDPISEHNRLYWYRQTLGQGPEFLTYFQNEAQLEKSRLLSDRFSAERPKGSFSTLEIQRTEQGDSAMYLCASSLAPGVAGELFFGEGSRLTVL.

The gene calls are TRBV18 and TRBJ2-1; 11 nucleotides align to TRBD2. CDR1 and CDR2 (germline): KGHSH, LQKENI. With V trimmed by 3 bases and J by 4 bases, 2 bases remained unmatched. This CDR3 spans 15 amino acids. CDR3 protein: CASSPSSGGYNEQFF. The CDR3 DNA reads as TGTGCCAGCTCACCGTCTAGCGGGGGGTACAATGAGCAGTTCTTC.

The chain couples TRBV24-1 to TRBJ1-2, with a possible D match to TRBD1 (5 bases). The CDR3 covers 13 residues. Trimming removed 6 bases from V and 8 bases from J, with 15 bases in between. Germline loops: CDR1 KGHDR, CDR2 SFDVKD. This chain's CDR3 is CATSNRDSGGYTF. The DNA of the CDR3 is TGTGCCACCAGTAACCGGGACTCGGGGGGCTACACCTTC.

The CDR3 loop reads CASSQDRVLNIQYF. In DNA, the CDR3 is TGTGCCAGCAGCCAAGATCGGGTCCTAAACATTCAGTACTTC. The chain has TRBV14 and TRBJ2-4; no clear D. The V end lost 0 bases, the J end lost 6 bases, and 9 bases lay between the germline ends. The germline V gene encodes CDR1 SGHDN and CDR2 FVKESK. The CDR3 consists of 14 residues. Based on the CDR3 plus reference TRBV14 and TRBJ2-4, the full variable domain is EAGVTQFPSHSVIEKGQTVTLRCDPISGHDNLYWYRRVMGKEIKFLLHFVKESKQDESGMPNNRFLAERTGGTYSTLKVQPAELEDSGVYFCASSQDRVLNIQYFGAGTRLSVL.

CDR3 residues: CASSAPGRGRYTGELFF. The CDR3 nucleotides read TGTGCCAGTAGTGCTCCTGGCAGGGGTCGATACACCGGGGAGCTGTTTTTT. This chain uses TRBV19 with TRBJ2-2, with a tentative D call TRBD1 (6 bases). This CDR3 is 17 amino acids long. Per germline, CDR1 LNHDA and CDR2 SQIVND (reference sequence). Trimming removed 5 bases from V and 3 bases from J, with 19 bases in between. Drawing the rest from reference TRBV19 and TRBJ2-2, the complete variable domain is DGGITQSPKYLFRKEGQNVTLSCEQNLNHDAMYWYRQDPGQGLRLIYYSQIVNDFQKGDIAEGYSVSREKKESFPLTVTSAQKNPTAFYLCASSAPGRGRYTGELFFGEGSRLTVL.

This clone turned up a few times. This rearrangement joins TRBV24-1 to TRBJ2-3; weak D call: TRBD2 (5 bases). The CDR3 loop spans 16 amino acids. Trimming removed 4 bases at V and 3 bases at J, with 16 bases between. Germline values: CDR1 KGHDR, CDR2 SFDVKD. DNA of the CDR3: TGTGCCACCAGTGACCCACGTCGAGGGCAGACAGATACGCAGTATTTT. Protein product: CATSDPRRGQTDTQYF.

The chain carries TRBV7-9 and TRBJ1-2; D gene unclear. This CDR3 is 14 amino acids long. V was shortened by 1 base and J by 4 bases, with 10 bases between the two germline ends. Germline CDR1 is SEHNR and CDR2 is FQNEAQ (reference sequence). Written as DNA, the CDR3 is TGTGCCAGCAGCTTAGAATTCACAGCCTATGGCTACACCTTC. It yields the protein CASSLEFTAYGYTF.

This clone occurred once. The chain is built from TRBV6-1 and TRBJ2-2, with 8 bases fitting TRBD1. CDR3 length: 18 amino acids. The V gene's germline CDR1 is MNHNS and CDR2 SASEGT. V shed 4 bases and J 9 bases; nucleotides not matched to a gene: 19. CDR3 residues: CASSARWTGTGTTWELFF. CDR3 DNA sequence: TGTGCCAGCAGTGCCAGATGGACAGGGACAGGCACGACCTGGGAGCTGTTTTTT.

This clone was observed once. This chain joins TRBV27 and TRBJ1-1; D may be TRBD1 (6 bases). CDR3 length equals 15 residues. Per germline, CDR1 MNHEY and CDR2 SMNVEV (reference sequence). Trimming took 3 bases from V and 10 from J, leaving 21 bases between them. CDR3 protein: CASSFLPGHPSAAFF. The CDR3 nucleotides are TGTGCCAGCAGTTTCCTCCCGGGACACCCCTCGGCAGCTTTCTTT.

The chain carries TRBV29-1 and TRBJ2-7; tentative D call: TRBD1 (6 bases). V shed 4 bases and J shed 6 bases, with 16 bases lying between them. The CDR3 is 13 amino acids. Germline values: CDR1 SQVTM, CDR2 ANQGSEA. The chain's CDR3 is CSVGVGGEAEQYF. The CDR3 DNA sequence: TGCAGCGTTGGAGTTGGGGGCGAGGCCGAGCAGTACTTC.

The chain uses TRBV7-2 and TRBJ2-1, with TRBD1 matching 7 bases. The CDR3 has 15 residues. Per germline, CDR1 SGHTA and CDR2 FQGNSA. Unmatched junction bases numbered 7, after V lost 1 base and J lost 7 bases. DNA of the CDR3: TGTGCCAGCAGCTTAGAGGGGGCGCCGAATAATGAGCAGTTCTTC. Translation: CASSLEGAPNNEQFF.

This clone was recorded many times. The CDR3 DNA is TGTGCCATCAGTGCCGGACAGGGCCTCTCTGGAAACACCATATATTTT. Residues: CAISAGQGLSGNTIYF. The J gene is TRBJ1-3, the V gene TRBV10-3; 8 bases are a match to TRBD1. Per germline, CDR1 ENHRY and CDR2 SYGVKD. This CDR3 region has 16 residues. V dropped 4 bases and J dropped 0; count of bases not matched to a gene: 5.

This chain joins TRBV6-2 or TRBV6-3 and TRBJ1-3, with D uncertain. Germline-derived CDR1 and CDR2 are MNHEY and SVGEGT. With 6 bases removed from V and 0 bases from J, the gap between germline ends came to 24 bases. CDR3 length: 19 residues. The CDR3 region has the DNA TGTGCCAGCAGCGTTTTTTCCGGGTGGAGTACCTCCTCTGGAAACACCATATATTTT. This codes for CASSVFSGWSTSSGNTIYF.

The gene calls are TRBV7-2 and TRBJ1-5; weak D call: TRBD1 (5 bases). V was trimmed by 2 bases and J by 7 bases, leaving 12 bases between them. The CDR3 is made up of 14 amino acids. Germline-derived CDR1 and CDR2 are SGHTA and FQGNSA. CDR3: CASSLSQGGQPQHF. The CDR3 DNA is TGTGCCAGCAGCTTATCTCAGGGAGGGCAGCCCCAGCATTTT.

The chain is built from TRBV5-6 and TRBJ2-2; perhaps TRBD1 as D (5 bases). The CDR3 is 16 residues long. V lost 0 bases, J lost 4 bases, and 13 bases lay in between. Germline-derived CDR1 and CDR2 are SGHDT and YYEEEE. The CDR3 DNA sequence: TGTGCCAGCAGCTTGGCCAGGAGTGGGGCCACCGGGGAGCTGTTTTTT. Protein sequence: CASSLARSGATGELFF.